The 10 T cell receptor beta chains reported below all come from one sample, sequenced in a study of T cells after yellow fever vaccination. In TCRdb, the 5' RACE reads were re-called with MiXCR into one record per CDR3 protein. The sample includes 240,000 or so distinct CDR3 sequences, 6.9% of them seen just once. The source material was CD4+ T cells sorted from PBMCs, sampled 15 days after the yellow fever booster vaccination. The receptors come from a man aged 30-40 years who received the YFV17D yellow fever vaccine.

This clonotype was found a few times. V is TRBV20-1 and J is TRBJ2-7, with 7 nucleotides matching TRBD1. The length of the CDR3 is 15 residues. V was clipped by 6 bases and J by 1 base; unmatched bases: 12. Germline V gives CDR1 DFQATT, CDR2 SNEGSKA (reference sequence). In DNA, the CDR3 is TGCAGTGCCAAGCCCGGGACAGAGTCTTCCTACGAGCAGTACTTC. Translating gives CSAKPGTESSYEQYF.

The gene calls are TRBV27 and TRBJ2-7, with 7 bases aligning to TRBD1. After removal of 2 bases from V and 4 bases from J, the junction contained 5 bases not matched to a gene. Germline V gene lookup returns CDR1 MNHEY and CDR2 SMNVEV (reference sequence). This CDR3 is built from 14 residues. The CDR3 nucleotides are TGTGCCAGCAGTTTACGAGGGGGCCGGTACGAGCAGTACTTC. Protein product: CASSLRGGRYEQYF.

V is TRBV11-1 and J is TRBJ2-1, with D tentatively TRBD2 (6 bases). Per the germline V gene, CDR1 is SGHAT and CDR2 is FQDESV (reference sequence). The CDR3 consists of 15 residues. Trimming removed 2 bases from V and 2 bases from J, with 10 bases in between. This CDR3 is CASSLRGGPYNEQFF. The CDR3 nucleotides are TGTGCCAGCAGCTTAAGGGGAGGCCCCTACAATGAGCAGTTCTTC.

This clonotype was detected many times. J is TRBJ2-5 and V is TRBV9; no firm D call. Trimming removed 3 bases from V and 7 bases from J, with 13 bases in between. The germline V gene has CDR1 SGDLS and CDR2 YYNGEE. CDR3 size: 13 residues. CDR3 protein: CASSAETTRTQYF. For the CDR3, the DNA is TGTGCCAGCAGCGCTGAAACGACGCGGACCCAGTACTTC.

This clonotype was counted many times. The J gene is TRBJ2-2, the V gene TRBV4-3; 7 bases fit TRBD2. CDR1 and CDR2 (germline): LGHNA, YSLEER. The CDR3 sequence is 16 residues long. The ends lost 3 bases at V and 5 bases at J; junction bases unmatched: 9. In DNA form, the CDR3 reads TGCGCCAGCAGCCATCCTAATCAGCGGGGAACCGGGGAGCTGTTTTTT. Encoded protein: CASSHPNQRGTGELFF.

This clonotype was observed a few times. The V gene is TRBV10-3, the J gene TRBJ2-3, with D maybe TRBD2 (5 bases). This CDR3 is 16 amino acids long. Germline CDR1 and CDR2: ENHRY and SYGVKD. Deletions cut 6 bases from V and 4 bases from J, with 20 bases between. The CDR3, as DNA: TGTGCCATCAGCTCCCCGGAACTCAACGGGGCAGATACGCAGTATTTT. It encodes CAISSPELNGADTQYF.

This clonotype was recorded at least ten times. The CDR3 nucleotides are TGTGCCAGCAGCCAAAGGGACGGGAGGGCCCTTGAGCAGTTCTTC. Translation: CASSQRDGRALEQFF. The V and J genes are TRBV4-2 and TRBJ2-1; 8 bases align to TRBD2. V gave up 2 bases and J gave up 9 bases; unmatched junction bases: 9. Germline lookup yields CDR1 LGHNA and CDR2 YNFKEQ. The CDR3 is 15 amino acids.

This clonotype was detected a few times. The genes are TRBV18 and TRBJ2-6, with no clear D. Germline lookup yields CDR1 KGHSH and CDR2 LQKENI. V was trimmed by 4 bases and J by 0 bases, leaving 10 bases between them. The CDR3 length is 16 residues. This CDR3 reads CASSQSGASGANVLTF. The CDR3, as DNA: TGTGCCAGCTCACAGTCTGGCGCCTCTGGGGCCAACGTCCTGACTTTC.

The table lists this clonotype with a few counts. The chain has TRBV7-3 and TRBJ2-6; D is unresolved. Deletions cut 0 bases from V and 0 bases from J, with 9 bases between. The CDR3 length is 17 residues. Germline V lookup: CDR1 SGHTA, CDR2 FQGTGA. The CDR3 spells CASSLTSQSSGANVLTF. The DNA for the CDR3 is TGTGCCAGCAGCTTAACGAGTCAGTCCTCTGGGGCCAACGTCCTGACTTTC.

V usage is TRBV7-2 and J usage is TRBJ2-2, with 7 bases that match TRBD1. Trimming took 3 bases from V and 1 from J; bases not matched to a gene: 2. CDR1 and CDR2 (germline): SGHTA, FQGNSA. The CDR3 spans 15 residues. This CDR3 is CASSLGQKNTGELFF. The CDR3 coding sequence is TGTGCCAGCAGCTTGGGACAGAAGAACACCGGGGAGCTGTTTTTT.